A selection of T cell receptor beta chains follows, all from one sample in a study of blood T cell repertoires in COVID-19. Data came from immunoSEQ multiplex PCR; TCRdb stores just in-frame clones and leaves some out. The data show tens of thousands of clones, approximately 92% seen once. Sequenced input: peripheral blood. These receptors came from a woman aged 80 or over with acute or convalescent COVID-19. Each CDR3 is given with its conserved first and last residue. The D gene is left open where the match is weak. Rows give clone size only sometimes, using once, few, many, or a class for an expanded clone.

CDR3nt: TGTGCCAGCGAAGCGGGAGCGAGCTCCTACGAGCAGTACTTC
CDR3aa: CASEAGASSYEQYF
j_gene: TRBJ2-7
d_gene: TRBD2
abundance: few
v_gene: TRBV6-5

CDR3nt: TGTGCCAGCAGCCCTAGACAGGCCTCCTACGAGCAGTACTTC
CDR3aa: CASSPRQASYEQYF
j_gene: TRBJ2-7
d_gene: -
abundance: -
v_gene: TRBV7-2

CDR3nt: TGCAGTGTATCCGGGTACGATACGCAGTATTTT
CDR3aa: CSVSGYDTQYF
j_gene: TRBJ2-3
d_gene: -
abundance: -
v_gene: TRBV20-1

CDR3nt: TGTGCCAGCAGTCTCAACGCTCGGGGAACCGGGGAGCTGTTTTTT
CDR3aa: CASSLNARGTGELFF
j_gene: TRBJ2-2
d_gene: -
abundance: few
v_gene: TRBV6-5

CDR3nt: TGTGCCAGCACTCGGGACATGAGAAAGACCCAGTACTTC
CDR3aa: CASTRDMRKTQYF
j_gene: TRBJ2-5
d_gene: -
abundance: -
v_gene: TRBV28

CDR3nt: TGTGCCAGCAGTGAAGGGGGGGGTAGTGATGGCTACACCTTC
CDR3aa: CASSEGGGSDGYTF
j_gene: TRBJ1-2
d_gene: -
abundance: -
v_gene: TRBV6-1

CDR3nt: TGTGCCAGTAGTCCCCGACTAGCGGGGGGGCCAGGTACCGGGGAGCTGTTTTTT
CDR3aa: CASSPRLAGGPGTGELFF
j_gene: TRBJ2-2
d_gene: TRBD2
abundance: once
v_gene: TRBV19

CDR3nt: TGCGCCAGCAGCCAGAACCGGGACAGGAGCTATGGCTACACCTTC
CDR3aa: CASSQNRDRSYGYTF
j_gene: TRBJ1-2
d_gene: TRBD1
abundance: -
v_gene: TRBV4-1

CDR3nt: TGCGCCAGCAGCCAGCAACAGGGGCAGGGCACAGATACGCAGTATTTT
CDR3aa: CASSQQQGQGTDTQYF
j_gene: TRBJ2-3
d_gene: TRBD1
abundance: -
v_gene: TRBV4-3

CDR3nt: TGTGCCAGCAGCTTGGGACAGGGTACCCAGCATTTT
CDR3aa: CASSLGQGTQHF
j_gene: TRBJ1-5
d_gene: TRBD1
abundance: -
v_gene: TRBV7-9

CDR3nt: TGTGCCAGCAGTGAATATCTCCCCGGGGAGCTGTTTTTT
CDR3aa: CASSEYLPGELFF
j_gene: TRBJ2-2
d_gene: -
abundance: -
v_gene: TRBV2

CDR3nt: TGTGCCACCAGCAGAGAGGACAATAATTCACCCCTCCACTTT
CDR3aa: CATSREDNNSPLHF
j_gene: TRBJ1-6
d_gene: -
abundance: -
v_gene: TRBV15

CDR3nt: TGTGCCAGCTCACCACCTTACAAGGGGGCCCCCGTCCTGACTTTC
CDR3aa: CASSPPYKGAPVLTF
j_gene: TRBJ2-6
d_gene: TRBD1
abundance: once
v_gene: TRBV18

CDR3nt: TGTGCCAGCAGCCAGGACAGGGCTGGTGGAAACACCATATATTTT
CDR3aa: CASSQDRAGGNTIYF
j_gene: TRBJ1-3
d_gene: TRBD1
abundance: -
v_gene: TRBV6-5

CDR3nt: TGTGCCACCAGCCAGGGGACTAGGGAGACCCAGTACTTC
CDR3aa: CATSQGTRETQYF
j_gene: TRBJ2-5
d_gene: TRBD2
abundance: -
v_gene: TRBV24-1

CDR3nt: TGTGCCAGCAGTTACTCTGGGACAGGGAATGAAAAACTGTTTTTT
CDR3aa: CASSYSGTGNEKLFF
j_gene: TRBJ1-4
d_gene: TRBD1
abundance: -
v_gene: TRBV6-5

CDR3nt: TGCGCCAGCAGCCAAGATCAGGGTGGGTCACCCCTCCACTTT
CDR3aa: CASSQDQGGSPLHF
j_gene: TRBJ1-6
d_gene: -
abundance: -
v_gene: TRBV4-1

CDR3nt: TGTGCCAGCAGCCCCGAAAGCCTCAGGGCCTCTGGAAACACCATATATTTT
CDR3aa: CASSPESLRASGNTIYF
j_gene: TRBJ1-3
d_gene: -
abundance: few
v_gene: TRBV7-9

CDR3nt: TGTGCCAGCTCACCAATTGGGACAGGTGCTGGAAACACCATATATTTT
CDR3aa: CASSPIGTGAGNTIYF
j_gene: TRBJ1-3
d_gene: TRBD1
abundance: -
v_gene: TRBV18

CDR3nt: TGTGCCAGCAGCGTAGGCGGCGGGAGGATTGCGTACAATGAGCAGTTCTTC
CDR3aa: CASSVGGGRIAYNEQFF
j_gene: TRBJ2-1
d_gene: TRBD2
abundance: -
v_gene: TRBV9

CDR3nt: TGTGCCAGCAAATTAACATATAATCAGCCCCAGCATTTT
CDR3aa: CASKLTYNQPQHF
j_gene: TRBJ1-5
d_gene: -
abundance: -
v_gene: TRBV27

CDR3nt: TGTGCCAGCAGCCAAAGTCTTCAGAGCAATCAGCCCCAGCATTTT
CDR3aa: CASSQSLQSNQPQHF
j_gene: TRBJ1-5
d_gene: -
abundance: -
v_gene: TRBV4-2